The entry below describes one T cell receptor (beta chain). Its antigen is not identified. Profiling relied on immunoSEQ multiplex PCR, and the TCRdb table lists in-frame clones only, not all of them. The data show around 45,000 clones, approximately 77% seen once. The sample belongs to a study of OX40 agonist ivuxolimab in advanced cancers. Study in general: Patients were treated with ivuxolimab, an agonistic anti-OX40 (CD134) antibody.

CDR1 KGHSH and CDR2 LQKENI come from the germline V gene. The CDR3 spans 14 residues. Trimming cost V 6 bases and J 6 bases; bases outside gene matches: 11. Drawing of blood for sampling happened at baseline, at cycle 4 day 1, and at cycle 7 day 1. General study findings and limits: The specificity for antigen of the expanded peripheral T cells was not determined. Relative to CD4+, CD8+ T cells held more expanded clones on average.

The material was CD4+ or CD8+ T cells sorted from blood, obtained in a trial of the OX40 agonist ivuxolimab. This clonotype was obtained from an adult with an advanced solid tumor such as melanoma, head and neck, liver or kidney cancer. The chain joins TRBV18 to TRBJ2-7; 7 bases map to TRBD1. The CDR3: CASSYSGGRGEQYF. CDR3 nucleotide sequence: TGTGCCAGCTCCTACTCAGGGGGAAGAGGCGAGCAGTACTTC.